The 18 T cell receptor beta chains in this list originate from one sample, sequenced in a study of cytomegalovirus exposure and HLA in healthy donors. PCR involved 60 Vbeta and 13 Jbeta primers. The assay was immunoSEQ multiplex PCR, and TCRdb's table has in-frame clones only and misses some. The sample carries approximately 110,000 clones, around 72% recorded once. The sample taken for sequencing was PBMCs. The receptors were gathered from a male donor in good health and CMV-seronegative.

This CDR3 is CATSRAVDEQFF. CDR3 nucleotides: TGTGCCACCTCTCGTGCAGTTGATGAGCAGTTCTTC. V gene TRBV15 combines with J gene TRBJ2-1; the D is unclear. The V end was cut by 8 bases, the J end by 8 bases, with 13 bases between. The CDR3 is 12 residues long. Germline V gene sequence: CDR1 LNHNV, CDR2 YYDKDF (reference sequence).

V is TRBV5-5 and J is TRBJ1-1; D might be TRBD1 (5 bases). This CDR3 spans 12 amino acids. The V end lost 4 bases, the J end lost 7 bases, and 11 bases lay between the germline ends. The germline V gene has CDR1 SGHKS and CDR2 YYEKEE (reference sequence). The CDR3 DNA reads TGTGCCAGCAGCGATCGGACAAATGAAGCTTTCTTT. Its translation: CASSDRTNEAFF.

This chain links TRBV5-1 with TRBJ2-2, with D possibly matching TRBD1 (5 bases). The CDR3 is 15 amino acids. The V end lost 4 bases, the J end lost 5 bases, and 15 bases lay between the germline ends. Germline values: CDR1 SGHRS, CDR2 YFSETQ. In DNA, the CDR3 is TGCGCCAGCAGCCCGGAAGGGGTGCGGACCGGGGAGCTGTTTTTT. This gives the protein CASSPEGVRTGELFF.

V is TRBV28 and J is TRBJ2-1, with 13 bases matching TRBD2. The ends lost 5 bases at V and 7 bases at J; junction bases unmatched: 5. Germline loops: CDR1 MDHEN, CDR2 SYDVKM. This CDR3 is 15 amino acids long. The chain's CDR3 is CASSPGLAGINEQFF. The CDR3 region has the DNA TGTGCCAGCAGTCCGGGACTAGCGGGAATTAATGAGCAGTTCTTC.

The chain employs TRBV30 and TRBJ2-7; the match to TRBD1 covers 9 bases. The CDR3 is 12 residues long. The V segment lost 5 bases and the J segment 10 bases; nucleotides outside the gene matches: 9. The germline gives CDR1 GTSNPN, CDR2 SVGIG (reference sequence). For the CDR3, the DNA is TGTGCCTGGGGCGGGACAGGGTGGGCTCAGTACTTC. Translating gives CAWGGTGWAQYF.

This clone was seen once. The chain combines TRBV28 with TRBJ2-1, with 9 bases aligning to TRBD2. After removal of 3 bases from V and 7 bases from J, the junction contained 7 bases not matched to a gene. The CDR3 spans 15 residues. Per the germline V gene, CDR1 is MDHEN and CDR2 is SYDVKM. The CDR3 protein is CASSLGSGRVNEQFF. The DNA for the CDR3 is TGTGCCAGCAGTTTGGGTAGCGGGAGAGTTAATGAGCAGTTCTTC.

V and J are TRBV5-1 and TRBJ2-7, with 8 positions matching TRBD2. Germline V gives CDR1 SGHRS, CDR2 YFSETQ. This CDR3 region has 14 residues. V trimming: 0 bases; J trimming: 2 bases; junction bases outside the gene matches: 1. The CDR3 spells CASSLAGGAYEQYF. The CDR3 coding sequence is TGCGCCAGCAGCTTGGCGGGAGGGGCCTACGAGCAGTACTTC.

The rearrangement uses TRBV4-1 and TRBJ1-2; D is possibly TRBD1 (5 bases). This CDR3 spans 16 amino acids. The germline CDR1 and CDR2 sequences are MGHRA and YSYEKL. Trimming removed 3 bases at V and 5 bases at J, with 19 bases between. DNA of the CDR3: TGCGCCAGCAGCCACCCTCAGGTCGGCGGGGCATATGGCTACACCTTC. Encoded protein: CASSHPQVGGAYGYTF.

The V and J genes are TRBV1 and TRBJ1-1; the table gives TRBD1 as D, unverified against the DNA. TRBV1 is recorded as a pseudogene. The CDR3 sequence is 16 residues long. DNA of the CDR3: TGCACCAGCAGCGGAGTGGAGACAGGGAACAACACTGAAGCTTTCTTT. Its translation is CTSSGVETGNNTEAFF.

The chain employs TRBV29-1 and TRBJ2-7; TRBD2 matches at 11 bases. This CDR3 comprises 14 residues. V lost 4 bases and J lost 2; bases outside the gene matches: 4. Germline CDR1 SQVTM, CDR2 ANQGSEA. The DNA for the CDR3 is TGCAGCGTTGTATTAGCGGGAGGGACCTACGAGCAGTACTTC. It is translated as CSVVLAGGTYEQYF.

This clone was recorded once. The same CDR3 can be traced to other DNA sequences in this sample. J is TRBJ2-5 and V is TRBV27; TRBD1 matches 9 bases. V trimming: 3 bases; J trimming: 5 bases; junction bases outside the gene matches: 7. The CDR3 loop spans 15 amino acids. Germline V gene lookup returns CDR1 MNHEY and CDR2 SMNVEV (reference sequence). CDR3 region: CASSFTTGGRETQYF. Written as DNA, the CDR3 is TGTGCCAGCAGTTTCACTACAGGGGGCAGGGAGACCCAGTACTTC.

The CDR3 DNA follows: TGTGCCAGCGACCCTCGACAGGTCGAATCCTACAATGAGCAGTTCTTC. It is translated as CASDPRQVESYNEQFF. This sequence joins TRBV2 and TRBJ2-1; D is perhaps TRBD1 (6 bases). This CDR3 region has 16 residues. CDR1 is SNHLY, CDR2 FYNNEI, per germline. The V end was cut by 8 bases, the J end by 1 base, with 18 bases between.

This clone was detected a few times. The J gene is TRBJ2-4, the V gene TRBV5-1; the D gene is possibly TRBD2 (7 bases). The germline gives CDR1 SGHRS, CDR2 YFSETQ. Trimming removed 4 bases at V and 5 bases at J, with 19 bases between. This CDR3 contains 16 residues. This chain's CDR3 is CASSPRRGAGENIQYF. The CDR3 DNA reads as TGCGCCAGCAGCCCGAGACGGGGGGCAGGGGAAAACATTCAGTACTTC.

In this sample, this clone turned up a few times. This sequence joins TRBV19 and TRBJ1-1; no definite D call. There are 15 residues in the CDR3. Germline loops: CDR1 LNHDA, CDR2 SQIVND (reference sequence). Trimming left V 7 bases short and J 1 base short, with 16 bases between. The DNA of the CDR3 is TGTGCCAGTACCACTTCCGGACGGGGGAACACTGAAGCTTTCTTT. This codes for CASTTSGRGNTEAFF.

V gene TRBV2 combines with J gene TRBJ2-5; D unclear. V lost 6 bases and J lost 11, with 13 bases in between. This CDR3 region has 11 residues. Germline-derived CDR1 and CDR2 are SNHLY and FYNNEI. CDR3 region: CASSRTYKQYF. DNA of the CDR3: TGTGCCAGCAGCCGCACATATAAGCAGTACTTC.

The chain links TRBV7-3 to TRBJ2-1; TRBD1 agrees at 7 bases. Germline CDR1 is SGHTA and CDR2 is FQGTGA. V was clipped by 2 bases and J by 3 bases; unmatched bases: 7. The CDR3 sequence is 16 residues long. CDR3 region: CASSLQGGLYYNEQFF. The CDR3 bases are TGTGCCAGCAGCTTACAAGGGGGCCTTTACTACAATGAGCAGTTCTTC.

Remarks on this clone: Germline and junction disagree at one end, which may indicate a read error. The V call is TRBV7-9, the J call TRBJ2-1, with 8 bases matching TRBD2. Germline CDR1 is SEHNR and CDR2 is FQNEAQ (reference sequence). The CDR3 loop spans 15 amino acids. CDR3 in DNA: TGTTCCAGCAGCTTAGGGGCGGGAGGTGATAATGAGCAGTTCTTC. Residues: CSSSLGAGGDNEQFF. Full variable domain (rest looked up from reference TRBV7-9 and TRBJ2-1): DTGVSQNPRHKITKRGQNVTFRCDPISEHNRLYWYRQTLGQGPEFLTYFQNEAQLEKSRLLSDRFSAERPKGSFSTLEIQRTEQGDSAMYLCSSSLGAGGDNEQFFGPGTRLTVL.

The CDR3 nucleotides are TGTGCCAGCAGCCGCGCGGCTTTTGCTATGTCAGATACGCAGTATTTT. Translated: CASSRAAFAMSDTQYF. The chain uses TRBV5-4 and TRBJ2-3; the D is unclear. The CDR3 loop spans 16 amino acids. Trimming shortened V by 4 bases and J by 4 bases, and 19 bases separated the two germline ends. Germline assignment: CDR1 SGHNT and CDR2 YYREEE (reference sequence). The variable domain in full, with the rest retrieved from reference TRBV5-4 and TRBJ2-3, is ETGVTQSPTHLIKTRGQQVTLRCSSQSGHNTVSWYQQALGQGPQFIFQYYREEENGRGNFPPRFSGLQFPNYSSELNVNALELDDSALYLCASSRAAFAMSDTQYFGPGTRLTVL.